There are many counts of the clone carrying this T cell receptor (beta chain). Out of about 10 ml of fresh peripheral blood came the PBMCs. The CDR3 has 12 amino acids. Between the trimmed V and J ends, which lost 4 bases and 4 bases, there was a span of 9 bases. Germline CDR1 reads DFQATT; CDR2 reads SNEGSKA (reference sequence). The CDR3 regions of TCR beta were amplified from RNA transcripts. The HTBI primer set served for first-round RT-PCR of the TCR CDR3. TCRdb independently ran MiXCR on the multiplex PCR reads; one entry per CDR3 protein. The profile covers roughly 380,000 distinct CDR3 sequences, with approximately 15% appearing a single time and 8% to 13% taken by the ten largest. This sample stems from a study of T cells in Graves' hyperthyroidism and ophthalmopathy.

Input material: blood. The chain is built from TRBV20-1 and TRBJ2-3; weak D call: TRBD1 (6 bases). The sequence came from a woman aged 60-70 years with Graves' hyperthyroidism. The DNA for the CDR3 is TGCAGTGCTAAACAGGGCTCAGATACGCAGTATTTT. This sequence encodes CSAKQGSDTQYF.